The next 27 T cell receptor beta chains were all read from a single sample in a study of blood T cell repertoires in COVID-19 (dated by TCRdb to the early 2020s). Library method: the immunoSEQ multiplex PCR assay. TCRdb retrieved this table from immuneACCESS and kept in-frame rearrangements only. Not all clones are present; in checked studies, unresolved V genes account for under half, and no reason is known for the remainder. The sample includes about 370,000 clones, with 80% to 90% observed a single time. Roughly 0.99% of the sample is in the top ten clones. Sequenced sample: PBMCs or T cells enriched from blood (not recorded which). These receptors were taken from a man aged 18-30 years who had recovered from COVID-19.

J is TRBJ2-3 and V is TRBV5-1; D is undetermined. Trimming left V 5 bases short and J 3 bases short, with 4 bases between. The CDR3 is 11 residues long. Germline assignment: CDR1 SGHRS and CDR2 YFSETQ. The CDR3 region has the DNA TGCGCCAGCAGGCTAACAGATACGCAGTATTTT. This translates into CASRLTDTQYF.

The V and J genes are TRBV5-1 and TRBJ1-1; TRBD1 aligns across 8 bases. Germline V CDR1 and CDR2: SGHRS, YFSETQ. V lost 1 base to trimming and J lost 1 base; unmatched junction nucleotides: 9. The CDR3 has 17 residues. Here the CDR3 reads CASSLPLLGTGNTEAFF. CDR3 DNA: TGCGCCAGCAGCTTGCCTTTACTCGGGACAGGGAACACTGAAGCTTTCTTT.

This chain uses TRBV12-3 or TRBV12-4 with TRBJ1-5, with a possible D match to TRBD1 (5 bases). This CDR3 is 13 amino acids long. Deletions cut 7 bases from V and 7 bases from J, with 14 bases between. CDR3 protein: CASTPGGRQPQHF. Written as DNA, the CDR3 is TGTGCCAGCACCCCCGGGGGTCGGCAGCCCCAGCATTTT.

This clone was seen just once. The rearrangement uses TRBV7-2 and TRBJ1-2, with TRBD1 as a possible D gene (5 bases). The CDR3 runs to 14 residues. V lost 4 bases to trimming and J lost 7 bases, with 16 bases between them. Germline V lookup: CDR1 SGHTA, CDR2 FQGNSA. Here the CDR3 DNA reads TGTGCCAGCAGCTCCGACAGATCCCGTGGTGGCTACACCTTC. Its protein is CASSSDRSRGGYTF.

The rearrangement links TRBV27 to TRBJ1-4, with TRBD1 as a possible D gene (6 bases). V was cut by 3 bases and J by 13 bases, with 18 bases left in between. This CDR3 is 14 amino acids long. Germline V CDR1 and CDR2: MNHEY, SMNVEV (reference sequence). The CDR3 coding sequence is TGTGCCAGCAGTTTCAACCGACAGGCGAGTGGACTGTTTTTT. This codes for CASSFNRQASGLFF. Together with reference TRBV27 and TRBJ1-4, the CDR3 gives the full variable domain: EAQVTQNPRYLITVTGKKLTVTCSQNMNHEYMSWYRQDPGLGLRQIYYSMNVEVTDKGDVPEGYKVSRKEKRNFPLILESPSPNQTSLYFCASSFNRQASGLFFGSGTQLSVL.

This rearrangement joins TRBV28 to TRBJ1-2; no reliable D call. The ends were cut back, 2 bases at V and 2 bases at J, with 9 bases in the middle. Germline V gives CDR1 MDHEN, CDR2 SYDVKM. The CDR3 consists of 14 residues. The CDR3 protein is CASSLGTANYGYTF. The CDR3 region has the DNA TGTGCCAGCAGTTTAGGAACAGCAAACTATGGCTACACCTTC.

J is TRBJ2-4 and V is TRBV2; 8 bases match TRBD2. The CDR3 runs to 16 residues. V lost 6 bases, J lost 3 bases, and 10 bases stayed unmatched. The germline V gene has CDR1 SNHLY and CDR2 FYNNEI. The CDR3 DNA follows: TGTGCCAGCAGATCAAGCGGGGGTGGTGGCAAAAACATTCAGTACTTC. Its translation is CASRSSGGGGKNIQYF.

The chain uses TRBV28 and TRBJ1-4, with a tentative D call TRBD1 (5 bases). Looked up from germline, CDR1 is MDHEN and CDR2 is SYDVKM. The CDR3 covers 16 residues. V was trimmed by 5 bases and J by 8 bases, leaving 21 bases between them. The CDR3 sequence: CASSAPGGTIIEKLFF. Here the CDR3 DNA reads TGTGCCAGCAGTGCACCTGGGGGGACTATTATAGAAAAACTGTTTTTT.

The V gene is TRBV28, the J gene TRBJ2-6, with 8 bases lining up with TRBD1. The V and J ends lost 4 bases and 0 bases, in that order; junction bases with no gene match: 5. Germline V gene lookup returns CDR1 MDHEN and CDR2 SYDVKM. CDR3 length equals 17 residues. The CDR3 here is CASSSGQGVSGANVLTF. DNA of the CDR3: TGTGCCAGCAGTTCCGGACAGGGAGTCTCTGGGGCCAACGTCCTGACTTTC.

DNA of the CDR3: TGTGCCAGCAGCTTAAGAGTCTCGGATACGCAGTATTTT. As protein: CASSLRVSDTQYF. The J gene is TRBJ2-3, the V gene TRBV7-3; no clear D gene. Per germline, CDR1 SGHTA and CDR2 FQGTGA. The CDR3 runs to 13 residues. The V and J ends lost 1 base and 6 bases respectively, with 8 bases between them.

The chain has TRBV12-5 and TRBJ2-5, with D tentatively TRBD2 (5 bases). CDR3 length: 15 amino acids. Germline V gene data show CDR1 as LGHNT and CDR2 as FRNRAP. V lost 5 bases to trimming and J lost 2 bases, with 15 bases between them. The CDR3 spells CASGRGFARQETQYF. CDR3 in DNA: TGTGCTAGTGGTCGAGGGTTTGCTAGACAAGAGACCCAGTACTTC.

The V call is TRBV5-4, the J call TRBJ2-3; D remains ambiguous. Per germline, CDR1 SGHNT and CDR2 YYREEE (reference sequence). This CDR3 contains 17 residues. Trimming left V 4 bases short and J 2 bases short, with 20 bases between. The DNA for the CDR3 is TGTGCCAGCAGCCCGGTTGGTGTTCAAGTAACCACAGATACGCAGTATTTT. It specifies CASSPVGVQVTTDTQYF.

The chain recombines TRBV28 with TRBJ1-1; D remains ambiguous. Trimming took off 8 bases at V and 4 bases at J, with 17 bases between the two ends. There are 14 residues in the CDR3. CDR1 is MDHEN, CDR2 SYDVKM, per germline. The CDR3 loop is CASASPGRFTEAFF. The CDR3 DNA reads TGTGCCAGCGCTTCCCCTGGCAGGTTCACTGAAGCTTTCTTT.

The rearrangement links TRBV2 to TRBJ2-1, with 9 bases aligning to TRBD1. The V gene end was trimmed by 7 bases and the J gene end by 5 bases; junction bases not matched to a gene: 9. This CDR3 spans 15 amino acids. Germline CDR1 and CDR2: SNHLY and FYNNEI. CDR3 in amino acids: CASTPGTGSNNEQFF. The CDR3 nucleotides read TGTGCCAGCACCCCCGGGACAGGGTCCAACAATGAGCAGTTCTTC.

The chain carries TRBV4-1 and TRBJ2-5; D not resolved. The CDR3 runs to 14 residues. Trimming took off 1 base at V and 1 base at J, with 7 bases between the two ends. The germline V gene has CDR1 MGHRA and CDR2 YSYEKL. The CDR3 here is CASSQGSSQETQYF. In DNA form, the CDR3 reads TGCGCCAGCAGCCAAGGTAGCAGCCAAGAGACCCAGTACTTC.

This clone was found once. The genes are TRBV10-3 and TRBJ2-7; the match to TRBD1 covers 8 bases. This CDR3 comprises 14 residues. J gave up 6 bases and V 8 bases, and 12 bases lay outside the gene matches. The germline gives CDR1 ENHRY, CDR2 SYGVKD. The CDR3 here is CAIGPGTGDGEQYF. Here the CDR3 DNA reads TGTGCCATCGGTCCCGGGACAGGCGACGGCGAGCAGTACTTC.

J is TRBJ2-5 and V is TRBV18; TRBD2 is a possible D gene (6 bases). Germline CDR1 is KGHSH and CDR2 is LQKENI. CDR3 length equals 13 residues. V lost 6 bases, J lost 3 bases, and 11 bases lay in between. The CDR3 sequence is CASSLGGKETQYF. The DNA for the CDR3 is TGTGCCAGCTCCCTCGGGGGAAAAGAGACCCAGTACTTC.

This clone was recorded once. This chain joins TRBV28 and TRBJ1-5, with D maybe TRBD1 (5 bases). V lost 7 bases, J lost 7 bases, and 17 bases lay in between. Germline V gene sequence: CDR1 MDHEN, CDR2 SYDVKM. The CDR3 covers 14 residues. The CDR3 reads CASNLQGKEQPQHF. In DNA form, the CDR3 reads TGTGCCAGCAACCTCCAGGGAAAAGAGCAGCCCCAGCATTTT.

CDR3 sequence reads: CASSGRSTASRREQYF. The CDR3 coding sequence is TGCGCCAGCAGCGGACGATCGACAGCGTCCAGACGGGAGCAGTACTTC. This rearrangement joins TRBV4-1 to TRBJ2-7; D perhaps matches TRBD1 (5 bases). Between the trimmed V and J ends, which lost 5 bases and 7 bases, there was a span of 24 bases. The CDR3 runs 16 residues. The V gene's germline CDR1 is MGHRA and CDR2 YSYEKL.

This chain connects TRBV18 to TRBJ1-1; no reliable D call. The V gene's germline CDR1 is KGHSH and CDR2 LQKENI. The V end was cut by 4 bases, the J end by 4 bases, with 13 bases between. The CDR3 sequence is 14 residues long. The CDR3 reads CASSLSGPSTEAFF. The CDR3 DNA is TGTGCCAGCTCACTCAGTGGGCCGAGCACTGAAGCTTTCTTT.

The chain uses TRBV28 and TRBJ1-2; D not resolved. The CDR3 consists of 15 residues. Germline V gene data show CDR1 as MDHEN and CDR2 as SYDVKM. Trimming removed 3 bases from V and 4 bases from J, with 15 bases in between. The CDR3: CASSFSALLPYGYTF. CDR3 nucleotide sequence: TGTGCCAGCAGTTTCAGTGCTCTCCTCCCCTATGGCTACACCTTC.

CDR3 in amino acids: CASSIDRGNGYTF. The CDR3, as DNA: TGTGCCAGTAGTATAGACAGGGGGAATGGCTACACCTTC. V and J are TRBV19 and TRBJ1-2, with 7 bases matching TRBD1. After removal of 0 bases from V and 6 bases from J, the junction contained 1 base not matched to a gene. This CDR3 spans 13 amino acids. Germline-derived CDR1 and CDR2 are LNHDA and SQIVND (reference sequence).

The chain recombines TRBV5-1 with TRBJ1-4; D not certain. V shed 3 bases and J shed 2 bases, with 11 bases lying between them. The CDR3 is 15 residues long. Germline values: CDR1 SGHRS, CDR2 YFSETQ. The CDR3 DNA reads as TGCGCCAGCAGCTGGAATAGAGGGACTAATGAAAAACTGTTTTTT. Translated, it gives CASSWNRGTNEKLFF.

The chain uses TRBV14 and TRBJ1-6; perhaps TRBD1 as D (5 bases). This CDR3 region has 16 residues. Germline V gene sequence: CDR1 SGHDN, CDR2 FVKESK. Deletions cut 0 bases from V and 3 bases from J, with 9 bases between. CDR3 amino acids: CASSQDRDFYNSPLHF. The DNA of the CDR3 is TGTGCCAGCAGCCAAGACAGGGACTTCTATAATTCACCCCTCCACTTT.

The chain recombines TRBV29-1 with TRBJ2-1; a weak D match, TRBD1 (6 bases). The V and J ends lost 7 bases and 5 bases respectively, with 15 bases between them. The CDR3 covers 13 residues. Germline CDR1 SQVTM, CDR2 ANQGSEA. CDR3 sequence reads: CSGGHLLNNEQFF. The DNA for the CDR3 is TGCAGCGGGGGACACCTGCTCAACAATGAGCAGTTCTTC.

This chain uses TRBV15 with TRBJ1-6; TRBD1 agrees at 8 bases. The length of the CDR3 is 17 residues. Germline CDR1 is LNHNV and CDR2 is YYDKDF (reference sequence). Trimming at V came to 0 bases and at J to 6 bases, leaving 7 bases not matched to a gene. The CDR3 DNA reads TGTGCCACCAGCAGAGAACTTAGGACAGGGTTTAATTCACCCCTCCACTTT. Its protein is CATSRELRTGFNSPLHF.

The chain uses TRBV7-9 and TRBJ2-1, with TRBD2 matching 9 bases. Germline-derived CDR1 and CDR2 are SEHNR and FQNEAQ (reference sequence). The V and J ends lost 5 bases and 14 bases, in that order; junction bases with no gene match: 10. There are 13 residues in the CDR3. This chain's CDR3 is CASSPMLRGGEFF. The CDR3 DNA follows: TGTGCCAGCAGCCCGATGTTGCGGGGGGGGGAGTTCTTC.